Presented here are 20 T cell receptor beta chains from one specimen sequenced in a study of long-term antiretroviral therapy in people with HIV. Assay version v3.0 of immunoSEQ was used, and it was run at survey level. TCRdb keeps only in-frame clones here, not all; method: immunoSEQ multiplex PCR. The data contain approximately 16,000 clones, approximately 85% of them singletons. The sample here was unsorted PBMCs, taken 0.5 years after starting antiretroviral therapy. The receptors come from a woman aged 40-49 years with HIV.

Written as DNA, the CDR3 is TGTGCCAGCAGCCGCGGACAGGGAAAGTACCAAGAGACCCAGTACTTC. It specifies CASSRGQGKYQETQYF. The genes are TRBV5-4 and TRBJ2-5; 8 bases are a match to TRBD1. Germline-derived CDR1 and CDR2 are SGHNT and YYREEE (reference sequence). The CDR3 spans 16 residues. Losses at the gene ends were 4 bases for V and 0 bases for J; bases not matched to a gene: 8.

The chain employs TRBV10-3 and TRBJ1-1, with TRBD1 as a possible D gene (6 bases). Trimming stripped 2 bases from V and 12 bases from J, with 16 bases between. This CDR3 is built from 13 residues. Per germline, CDR1 ENHRY and CDR2 SYGVKD. The CDR3 bases are TGTGCCATCAGTGAGGAAGGGGGGGGCGCAACTTTCTTT. Protein product: CAISEEGGGATFF.

As to this clone: The DNA is omitted, as the CDR3 cannot be located on it reliably, and the CDR3 follows TCRdb's listing. J is TRBJ1-2 and V is TRBV28; TRBD1 is the table's D call, not checked against the DNA. Both ends counted, the CDR3 spans 15 residues. The germline V gene encodes CDR1 MDHEN and CDR2 SYDVKM. The CDR3 here is CASSTSAPGARGYTF.

V is TRBV18 and J is TRBJ2-2; D might be TRBD2 (5 bases). V was trimmed by 6 bases and J by 1 base, leaving 15 bases between them. CDR3 length equals 16 residues. Germline CDR1 KGHSH, CDR2 LQKENI. For the CDR3, the DNA is TGTGCCAGCTCCGCACGATCAGGAGGGAACACCGGGGAGCTGTTTTTT. It translates to CASSARSGGNTGELFF.

This clone was seen only a few times. V and J are TRBV28 and TRBJ2-1; the D gene is possibly TRBD2 (5 bases). CDR1 MDHEN and CDR2 SYDVKM come from the germline V gene. The CDR3 covers 14 residues. V gave up 5 bases and J gave up 12 bases, with 20 bases separating them. This CDR3 reads CASSPEILEVGQFF. In DNA, the CDR3 is TGTGCCAGCAGTCCCGAGATTCTGGAGGTTGGGCAGTTCTTC. Supplemented by reference TRBV28 and TRBJ2-1, the full variable domain reads DVKVTQSSRYLVKRTGEKVFLECVQDMDHENMFWYRQDPGLGLRLIYFSYDVKMKEKGDIPEGYSVSREKKERFSLILESASTNQTSMYLCASSPEILEVGQFFGPGTRLTVL.

The V and J genes are TRBV5-4 and TRBJ2-4, with 7 nucleotides matching TRBD1. Trimming removed 0 bases from V and 0 bases from J; junction bases left unmatched: 3. The germline CDR1 and CDR2 sequences are SGHNT and YYREEE (reference sequence). This CDR3 has 16 amino acids. This CDR3 is CASSLGGTEAKNIQYF. CDR3 nucleotides: TGTGCCAGCAGCTTGGGGGGGACAGAAGCCAAAAACATTCAGTACTTC.

The rearrangement joins TRBV19 to TRBJ1-1; D not resolved. The germline V gene encodes CDR1 LNHDA and CDR2 SQIVND (reference sequence). This CDR3 contains 16 residues. The V end lost 2 bases, the J end lost 6 bases, and 19 bases lay between the germline ends. The CDR3 reads CASSIWGGAVDPEAFF. The CDR3 bases are TGTGCCAGTAGTATATGGGGTGGTGCGGTCGACCCTGAAGCTTTCTTT.

This clone was detected a few times. This CDR3 is CASSQDRSGNSYEQYF. CDR3 nucleotides: TGTGCCAGCAGCCAAGACCGGAGCGGAAACTCCTACGAGCAGTACTTC. The chain couples TRBV4-2 to TRBJ2-7, with D possibly being TRBD2 (5 bases). CDR3 size: 16 residues. The V end was cut by 0 bases, the J end by 0 bases, with 12 bases between. CDR1 is LGHNA and CDR2 is YNFKEQ in the germline V gene.

CDR3 protein: CASSQDPSGYNEQFF. In DNA form, the CDR3 reads TGCGCCAGCAGCCAAGATCCTAGCGGATACAATGAGCAGTTCTTC. The gene calls are TRBV4-3 and TRBJ2-1, with 7 bases fitting TRBD2. Trimming cost V 0 bases and J 4 bases; bases outside gene matches: 3. The germline V gene has CDR1 LGHNA and CDR2 YSLEER. CDR3 size: 15 residues.

In its sample, this clone was seen once. The gene calls are TRBV5-1 and TRBJ1-1; D gene uncertain. Germline V CDR1 and CDR2: SGHRS, YFSETQ. CDR3 length equals 12 residues. Trimming stripped 5 bases from V and 0 bases from J, with 5 bases between. The CDR3 loop is CASRDVNTEAFF. DNA of the CDR3: TGCGCCAGCAGGGATGTGAACACTGAAGCTTTCTTT.

This CDR3 is CASSSLASRTEAFF. CDR3 bases: TGTGCCAGCAGCTCCCTGGCCAGCCGAACTGAAGCTTTCTTT. The chain uses TRBV7-9 and TRBJ1-1, with unresolved D. CDR1 and CDR2 from the germline V gene are SEHNR and FQNEAQ (reference sequence). This CDR3 comprises 14 residues. Trimming took off 4 bases at V and 5 bases at J, with 14 bases between the two ends.

V is TRBV5-1 and J is TRBJ2-1; D is unclear. The CDR3 totals 15 residues. With 1 base removed from V and 0 bases from J, the gap between germline ends came to 8 bases. Germline V gives CDR1 SGHRS, CDR2 YFSETQ. The CDR3 loop reads CASSLTLSSYNEQFF. The CDR3 DNA reads as TGCGCCAGCAGCTTGACCCTGAGCTCCTACAATGAGCAGTTCTTC.

The chain uses TRBV7-2 and TRBJ2-2, with 8 positions matching TRBD2. The CDR3 has 14 amino acids. With V trimmed by 1 base and J by 9 bases, 4 bases remained unmatched. Germline CDR1 and CDR2: SGHTA and FQGNSA. The CDR3 protein is CASSLGTSPRELFF. CDR3 nucleotides: TGTGCCAGCAGCTTAGGGACTAGCCCCCGGGAGCTGTTTTTT.

The rearrangement links TRBV29-1 to TRBJ1-1; the D gene is possibly TRBD1 (5 bases). The CDR3 has 11 residues. CDR1 is SQVTM, CDR2 ANQGSEA, per germline. The V gene lost 4 bases and the J gene lost 6 bases, with 9 bases spanning the gap. The DNA for the CDR3 is TGCAGCGTTGCCCAGGGCGCTGAAGCTTTCTTT. This sequence encodes CSVAQGAEAFF.

The V call is TRBV5-8, the J call TRBJ2-1; D possibly corresponds to TRBD1 (6 bases). Trimming took off 0 bases at V and 12 bases at J, with 25 bases between the two ends. Germline CDR1 is SGHTS and CDR2 is YDEGEE. This CDR3 has 17 amino acids. The DNA for the CDR3 is TGTGCCAGCAGCTTGGATTTAGGGGGTTTCGCATATTCCTTGCAGTTCTTC. Its protein is CASSLDLGGFAYSLQFF.

The genes are TRBV5-5 and TRBJ1-2, with unresolved D. Germline CDR1 and CDR2: SGHKS and YYEKEE (reference sequence). This CDR3 comprises 13 residues. V lost 3 bases and J lost 5, with 11 bases in between. CDR3 sequence (DNA): TGTGCCAGCAGCTCGGAGTACTATTATGGCTACACCTTC. Protein product: CASSSEYYYGYTF.

The rearrangement uses TRBV11-2 and TRBJ2-5, with a weak D call TRBD2 (6 bases). This CDR3 has 13 residues. Germline assignment: CDR1 SGHAT and CDR2 FQNNGV. With 4 bases removed from V and 2 bases from J, the gap between germline ends came to 8 bases. The CDR3 nucleotides read TGTGCCAGCAGCTCGGGGGTTCAAGAGACCCAGTACTTC. Encoded protein: CASSSGVQETQYF.

The rearrangement links TRBV9 to TRBJ1-2; D is perhaps TRBD1 (5 bases). This CDR3 is built from 16 residues. From germline, CDR1 is SGDLS and CDR2 YYNGEE. V was clipped by 5 bases and J by 5 bases, with 22 bases between them. The CDR3 DNA is TGTGCCAGCAGTACATCTGGTCGGGGGGAGTGGTATGGCTACACCTTC. The encoded protein is CASSTSGRGEWYGYTF.

This clone has only one observation. The V call is TRBV6-6, the J call TRBJ2-2; D may match TRBD1 or TRBD2 (5 bases each). There are 15 residues in the CDR3. Germline CDR1 and CDR2: MNHNY and SVGAGI (reference sequence). V was cut by 0 bases and J by 10 bases, with 15 bases left in between. The CDR3 bases are TGTGCCAGCAGTTACTCGAGGGGTGGGGTGGCGGAGCTGTTTTTT. Translating it yields CASSYSRGGVAELFF.

The chain uses TRBV10-1 and TRBJ2-1, with D perhaps assigned TRBD1 or TRBD2 (5 bases each). Germline assignment: CDR1 WNHNN and CDR2 SYGVQD (reference sequence). Trimming removed 10 bases from V and 13 bases from J, with 32 bases in between. The CDR3 is 16 residues long. CDR3 bases: TGCGCCATCTACGCGTCCACGGGACCATCATCCCGGGGCCAGTTCTTC. As protein: CAIYASTGPSSRGQFF.